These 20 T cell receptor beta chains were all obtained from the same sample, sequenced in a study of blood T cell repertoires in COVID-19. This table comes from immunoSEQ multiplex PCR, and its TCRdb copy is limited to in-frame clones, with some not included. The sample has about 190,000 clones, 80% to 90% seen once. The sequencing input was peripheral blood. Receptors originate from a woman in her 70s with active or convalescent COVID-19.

The CDR3 nucleotides are TGTGCCAGCAGCTTGGGACTCGATAACAATGAGCAGTTCTTC. Translated, it gives CASSLGLDNNEQFF. The gene calls are TRBV5-4 and TRBJ2-1; D gene unclear. The germline V and J ends were trimmed by 0 bases and 5 bases, with 9 bases remaining between them. The CDR3 has 14 amino acids. Germline CDR1 reads SGHNT; CDR2 reads YYREEE (reference sequence).

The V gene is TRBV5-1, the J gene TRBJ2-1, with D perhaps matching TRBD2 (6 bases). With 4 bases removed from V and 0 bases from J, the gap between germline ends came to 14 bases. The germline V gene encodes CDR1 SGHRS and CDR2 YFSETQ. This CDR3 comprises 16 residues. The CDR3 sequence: CASSPGTVLSYNEQFF. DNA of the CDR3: TGCGCCAGCAGCCCCGGGACTGTACTCTCCTACAATGAGCAGTTCTTC.

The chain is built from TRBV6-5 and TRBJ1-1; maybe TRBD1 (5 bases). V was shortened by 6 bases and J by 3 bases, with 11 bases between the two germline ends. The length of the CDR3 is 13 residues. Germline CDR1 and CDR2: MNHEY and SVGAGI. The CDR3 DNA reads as TGTGCCAGCAGCTCAGGGAGGTACACTGAAGCTTTCTTT. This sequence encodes CASSSGRYTEAFF.

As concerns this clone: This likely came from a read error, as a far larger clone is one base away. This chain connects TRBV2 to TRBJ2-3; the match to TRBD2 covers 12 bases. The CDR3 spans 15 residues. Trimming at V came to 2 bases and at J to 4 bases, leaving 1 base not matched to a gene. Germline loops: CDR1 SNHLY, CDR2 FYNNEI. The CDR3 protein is CASSELAGGADTQYF. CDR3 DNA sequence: TGTGCCAGCAGTGAACTAGCGGGAGGGGCAGATACGCAGTATTTT.

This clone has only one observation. CDR3 residues: CASRPLDREAFF. The DNA of the CDR3 is TGTGCCAGCAGACCCTTGGACAGAGAAGCTTTCTTT. The chain couples TRBV6-5 to TRBJ1-1, with D possibly TRBD1 on 6 matching bases. The V gene's germline CDR1 is MNHEY and CDR2 SVGAGI. This CDR3 has 12 amino acids. V was shortened by 6 bases and J by 8 bases, with 13 bases between the two germline ends.

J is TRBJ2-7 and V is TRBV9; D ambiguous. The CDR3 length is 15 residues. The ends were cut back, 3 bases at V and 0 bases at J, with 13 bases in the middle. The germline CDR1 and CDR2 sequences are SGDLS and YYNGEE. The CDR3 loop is CASSAESASSYEQYF. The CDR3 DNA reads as TGTGCCAGCAGCGCGGAGAGCGCTAGCTCCTACGAGCAGTACTTC.

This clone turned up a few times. Written as DNA, the CDR3 is TGTGCCAGCAGGGATTCCGGGACTAGCGGGAGTGGTCAGTACTTC. It encodes CASRDSGTSGSGQYF. The chain combines TRBV4-2 with TRBJ2-7; 14 bases line up with TRBD2. The CDR3 consists of 15 residues. Germline V lookup: CDR1 LGHNA, CDR2 YNFKEQ. The junction had 11 bases not matched to a gene; V was cut back by 6 bases and J by 10 bases.

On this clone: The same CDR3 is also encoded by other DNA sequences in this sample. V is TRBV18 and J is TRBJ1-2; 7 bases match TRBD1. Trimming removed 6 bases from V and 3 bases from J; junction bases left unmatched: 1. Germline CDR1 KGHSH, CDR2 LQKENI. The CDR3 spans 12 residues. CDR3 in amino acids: CASSGTDYGYTF. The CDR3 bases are TGTGCCAGCTCCGGGACAGACTATGGCTACACCTTC. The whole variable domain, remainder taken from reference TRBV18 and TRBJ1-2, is NAGVMQNPRHLVRRRGQEARLRCSPMKGHSHVYWYRQLPEEGLKFMVYLQKENIIDESGMPKERFSAEFPKEGPSILRIQQVVRGDSAAYFCASSGTDYGYTFGSGTRLTVV.

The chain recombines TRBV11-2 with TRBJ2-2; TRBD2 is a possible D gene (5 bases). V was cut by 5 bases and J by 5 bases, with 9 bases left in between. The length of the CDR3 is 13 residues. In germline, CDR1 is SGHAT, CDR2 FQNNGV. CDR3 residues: CASSTRETGELFF. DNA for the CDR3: TGTGCCAGCAGCACCCGGGAAACCGGGGAGCTGTTTTTT.

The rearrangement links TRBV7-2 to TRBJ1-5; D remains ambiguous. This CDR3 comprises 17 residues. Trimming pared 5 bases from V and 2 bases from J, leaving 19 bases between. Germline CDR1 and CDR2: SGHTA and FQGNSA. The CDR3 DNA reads TGTGCCAGCAGCCGGCCTTGGGGAGTTGGAGGCAATCAGCCCCAGCATTTT. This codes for CASSRPWGVGGNQPQHF. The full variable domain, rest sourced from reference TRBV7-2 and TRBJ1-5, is GAGVSQSPSNKVTEKGKDVELRCDPISGHTALYWYRQSLGQGLEFLIYFQGNSAPDKSGLPSDRFSAERTGGSVSTLTIQRTQQEDSAVYLCASSRPWGVGGNQPQHFGDGTRLSIL.

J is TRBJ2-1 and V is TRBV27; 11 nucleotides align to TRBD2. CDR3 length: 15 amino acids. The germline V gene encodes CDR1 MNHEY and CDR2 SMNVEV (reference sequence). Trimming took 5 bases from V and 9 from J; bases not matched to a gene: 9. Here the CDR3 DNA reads TGTGCCAGCAGTCCCATAGCGGGAGGGCAGGGTGAGCAGTTCTTC. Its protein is CASSPIAGGQGEQFF.

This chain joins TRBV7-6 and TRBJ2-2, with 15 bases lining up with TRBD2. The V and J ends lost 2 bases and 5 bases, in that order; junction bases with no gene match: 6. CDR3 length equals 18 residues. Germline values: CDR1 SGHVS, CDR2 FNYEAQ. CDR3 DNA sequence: TGTGCCAGCAGCTTAACCGCCGGACTAGCGGGGGGGACCGGGGAGCTGTTTTTT. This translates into CASSLTAGLAGGTGELFF.

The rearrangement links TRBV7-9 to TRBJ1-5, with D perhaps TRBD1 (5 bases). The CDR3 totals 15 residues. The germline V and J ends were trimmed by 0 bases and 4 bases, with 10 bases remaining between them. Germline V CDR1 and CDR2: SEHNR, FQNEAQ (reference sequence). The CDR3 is CASSLAAGPNQPQHF. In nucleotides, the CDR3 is TGTGCCAGCAGCTTAGCGGCAGGGCCAAATCAGCCCCAGCATTTT.

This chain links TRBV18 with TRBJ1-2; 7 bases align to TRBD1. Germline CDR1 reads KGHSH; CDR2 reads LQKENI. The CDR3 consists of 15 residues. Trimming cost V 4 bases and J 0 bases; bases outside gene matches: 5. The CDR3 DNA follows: TGTGCCAGCTCACAGCAGGGGGAGGCTAACTATGGCTACACCTTC. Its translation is CASSQQGEANYGYTF. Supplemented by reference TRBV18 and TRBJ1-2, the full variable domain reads NAGVMQNPRHLVRRRGQEARLRCSPMKGHSHVYWYRQLPEEGLKFMVYLQKENIIDESGMPKERFSAEFPKEGPSILRIQQVVRGDSAAYFCASSQQGEANYGYTFGSGTRLTVV.

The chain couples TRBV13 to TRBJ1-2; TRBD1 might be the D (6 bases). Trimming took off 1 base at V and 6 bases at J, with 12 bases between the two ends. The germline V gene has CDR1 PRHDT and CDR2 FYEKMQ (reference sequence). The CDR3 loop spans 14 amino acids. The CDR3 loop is CASSLANRVDGYTF. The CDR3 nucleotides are TGTGCCAGCAGCTTAGCCAACAGGGTAGATGGCTACACCTTC.

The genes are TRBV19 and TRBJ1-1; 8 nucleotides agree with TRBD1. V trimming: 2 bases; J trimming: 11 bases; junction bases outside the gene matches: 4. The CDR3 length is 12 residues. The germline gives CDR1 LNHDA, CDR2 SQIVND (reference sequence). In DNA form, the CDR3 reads TGTGCCAGTAGTATATCCCAGGGGGCCGCTTTCTTT. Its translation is CASSISQGAAFF.

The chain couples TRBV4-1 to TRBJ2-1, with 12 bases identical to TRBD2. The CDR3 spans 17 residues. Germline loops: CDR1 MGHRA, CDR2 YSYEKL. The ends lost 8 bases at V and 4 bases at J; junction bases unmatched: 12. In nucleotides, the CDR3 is TGCGCCAGCCGAAAAGAACTAGCGGGAGGTTCTTACAATGAGCAGTTCTTC. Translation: CASRKELAGGSYNEQFF.

CDR3 sequence (DNA): TGTGCCAGCAGCTTGATAGCGGGGGAACCATACGAGCAGTACTTC. As protein: CASSLIAGEPYEQYF. This chain connects TRBV11-1 to TRBJ2-7; 9 bases are shared with TRBD2. V lost 3 bases to trimming and J lost 4 bases; unmatched junction nucleotides: 7. The CDR3 sequence is 15 residues long. Germline V lookup: CDR1 SGHAT, CDR2 FQDESV (reference sequence).

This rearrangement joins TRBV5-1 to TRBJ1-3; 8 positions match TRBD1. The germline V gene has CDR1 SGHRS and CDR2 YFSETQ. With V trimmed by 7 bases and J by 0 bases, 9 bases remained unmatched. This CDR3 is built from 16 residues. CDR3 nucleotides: TGCGCCAGCTGTGCGGACAGGGCCTCCTCTGGAAACACCATATATTTT. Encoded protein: CASCADRASSGNTIYF.

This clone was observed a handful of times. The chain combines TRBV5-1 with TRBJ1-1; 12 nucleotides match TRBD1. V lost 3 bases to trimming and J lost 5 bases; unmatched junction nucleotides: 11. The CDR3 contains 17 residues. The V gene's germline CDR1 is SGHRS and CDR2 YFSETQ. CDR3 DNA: TGCGCCAGCAGCTCCCTGGGGACAGGGGGCGAAGATACTGAAGCTTTCTTT. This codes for CASSSLGTGGEDTEAFF.